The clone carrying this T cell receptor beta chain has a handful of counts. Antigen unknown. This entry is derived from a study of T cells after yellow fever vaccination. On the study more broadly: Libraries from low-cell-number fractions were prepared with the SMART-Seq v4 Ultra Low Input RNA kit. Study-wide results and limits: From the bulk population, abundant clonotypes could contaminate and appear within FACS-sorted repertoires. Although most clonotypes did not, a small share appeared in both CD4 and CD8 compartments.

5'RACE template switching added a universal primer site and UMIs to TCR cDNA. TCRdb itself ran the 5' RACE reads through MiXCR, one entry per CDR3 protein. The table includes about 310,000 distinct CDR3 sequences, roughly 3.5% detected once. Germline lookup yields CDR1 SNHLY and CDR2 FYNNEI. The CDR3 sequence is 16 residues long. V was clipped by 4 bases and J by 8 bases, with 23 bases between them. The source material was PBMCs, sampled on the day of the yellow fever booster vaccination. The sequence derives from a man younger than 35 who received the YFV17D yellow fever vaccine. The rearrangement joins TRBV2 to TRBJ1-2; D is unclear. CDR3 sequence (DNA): TGTGCCAGCAGTGTTGGCAGGACCAACCCTATGGTGGGCTACACCTTC. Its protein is CASSVGRTNPMVGYTF.